This T cell receptor beta chain was found in a study of T cell responses to AZD1222 COVID-19 vaccine (dated by TCRdb to the early 2020s). Study-level background: AZD1222 recipients whose second dose came at about 4 weeks and those whose second dose came at about 12 weeks were combined into one group, since spike-specific TCR depth and breadth did not differ between the two schedules. A total of around 240 trial participants underwent TCR sequencing, of whom approximately 200 had received two doses of AZD1222 and around 25 had received two doses of the MenACWY control vaccine. Trial participants were enrolled into age subgroups of 18-55, 56-69 and 70-plus years, which contained 148, 28 and 57 TCR-sequenced participants, respectively. Broad study findings and their caveats: Epitopes outside the regions mutated in the B.1.351 and B.1.1.7 variants were reportedly recognized by nearly half of the unique spike-specific TCRs. After two AZD1222 doses, both the breadth and the depth of spike-specific TCRs were significantly higher than at day 0 and than in MenACWY recipients. The whole spike protein was spanned by vaccine-associated CD4 TCRs, and dominant responses were seen in regions 160-218 and 743-854. Participants were mostly white British and included more females than males, and it was suggested by the authors that clonal diversity may have been underestimated. Because no day 14 peak-response samples were available, the repertoires could be characterized only after the peak T cell response. The 56-69-year group was small, and its depth increase did not reach significance, likely because of low power. Conclusions about previously exposed vaccinees are limited because only five or six AZD1222 recipients were SARS-CoV-2 seropositive at baseline.

The CDR3 regions of human TCRbeta chains were analyzed by immunosequencing. From the authors' description of their analysis: TCRs in the repertoires were compared against a reference library of SARS-CoV-2-specific TCRs that had been generated with the MIRA antigen-specificity platform. Breadth was defined as the fraction of unique TCRs that were SARS-CoV-2-associated, and depth was defined as the fraction of total T cells that were SARS-CoV-2-associated. Using the MIRA data, each spike-specific TCR was mapped to the spike region that the TCR reacts to and placed in a CD4 or CD8 class. Log10-transformed breadth and depth values were compared by one-way ANOVA with Sidak's multiple comparisons tests. In its TCRdb copy, this immuneACCESS table keeps in-frame sequences only and misses some clones. Where compared with another copy, unresolved V genes explain less than half of these, and the others have no known cause. V, J and clone size derive from that table, while D and trimming were established from the DNA sequence. The sample table records around 150,000 clones; about 93% of these occur just once. The ten largest account for about 0.6% of the sample.

Of note for this clone: This clone's antigen is unknown. No much larger clone exists at a distance of one base, and base qualities are not known.

At the junction V is shortened by 6 bases and J by 0 bases, with 12 bases in between. CDR1 MGHRA and CDR2 YSYEKL are derived from the germline V gene. The CDR3 covers 16 residues, taking in both the cysteine and the phenylalanine. CDR3 DNA is the only sequence kept; it has 48 bases, read in frame from the first base. This sample's time point label indicates: baseline before first vaccination. The vaccinee samples were drawn from two UK trials, COV001 and COV002, one of which was a single-blind randomized controlled phase 2/3 trial testing AZD1222 (ChAdOx1 nCoV-19) in healthy adults. Trial participant PBMC samples were collected at day 0 and day 28 after the second dose for TCRbeta chain sequencing.

The chain employs TRBV4-1 and TRBJ2-6; the D gene is tentatively TRBD1 or TRBD2, each matching 5 bases. Specimen: peripheral blood, collected on day 0 of AZD1222 vaccination. The TCR originated in an adult in good health. In nucleotides, the sequence is TGCGCCAGCAGTCAGGGACGGATCTCTGGGGCCAACGTCCTGACTTTC. It specifies CASSQGRISGANVLTF.